These T cell receptor beta chains were read from a single sample in a study of PD-L1 blockade in urothelial cancer. Assay used: immunoSEQ multiplex PCR; TCRdb lists only in-frame clones, some missing. The sample lists about 70,000 clones, roughly 80% seen once, with roughly 4.8% in the top ten. This specimen consisted of PBMCs, obtained around atezolizumab (anti-PD-L1) treatment. These receptors were collected from a man in his 70s with urothelial cancer. CDR3s include the opening cysteine and the closing phenylalanine or tryptophan. Fields, in order: V gene, J gene, CDR3 protein.

TRBV6-5	TRBJ2-6	CASKGAPRANVLTF
TRBV19	TRBJ2-1	CASSTNRLAGGYNEQFF
TRBV28	TRBJ1-4	CASSTTGFGKLFF
TRBV2	TRBJ2-2	CASSERGFGTGELFF
TRBV4-2	TRBJ1-2	CASSQAGNYGYTF
TRBV5-4	TRBJ2-7	CASSPGRFPGEQYF
TRBV25-1	TRBJ2-7	CASSATGTGPYEQYF
TRBV29-1	TRBJ1-1	CSVPGQGLNTEAFF
TRBV14	TRBJ1-1	CASSQVRQNTEAFF
TRBV12-2	TRBJ2-1	CASRFLYLTSGDYNEQFF
TRBV4-1	TRBJ2-2	CASRTTDRANTGELFF
TRBV6-5	TRBJ2-2	CASSFGIFGELFF
TRBV6-1	TRBJ2-7	CASSDLGSSTSGSYEQYF
TRBV10-3	TRBJ2-3	CAISTGTAGTDTQYF
TRBV6-5	TRBJ2-7	CASSRTSGQAYEQYF
TRBV21-1	TRBJ1-3	CASKNRNTIYF
TRBV28	TRBJ1-2	CASSSPLMGTARGYTF
TRBV9	TRBJ2-7	CASSVAGSYEQYF
TRBV25-1	TRBJ2-1	CASSVPSGRWNEQFF
TRBV5-6	TRBJ2-1	CASSPRQGRLLNEQFF
TRBV28	TRBJ2-1	CASWSPSSYNEQFF
TRBV28	TRBJ2-7	CASRSGLAGDYEQYF
TRBV7-8	TRBJ1-1	CASSLFGGDTEAFF
TRBV9	TRBJ2-6	CASSVVTPGANVLTF
TRBV4-1	TRBJ2-7	CASSQGPSGAYEQYF
TRBV5-1	TRBJ2-7	CASSLGSGGDEQYF
TRBV10-3	TRBJ2-2	CAISSGTSYTGELFF
TRBV5-1	TRBJ2-7	CASSLEDSAPYEQYF
TRBV30	TRBJ2-1	CAWSVLSGGSYNEQFF
TRBV12-5	TRBJ2-3	CASGLLHRDRDRTDTQYF
TRBV5-4	TRBJ1-3	CASSFGGSSGNTIYF
TRBV19	TRBJ2-5	CASSIGGRGPDETQYF
TRBV6-5	TRBJ2-5	CASSYGIAGVETQYF
TRBV7-3	TRBJ2-2	CASSPLAGGDTGELFF
TRBV7-9	TRBJ2-5	CASSGGQGVRETQYF
TRBV19	TRBJ2-2	CASSTLLGGAGELFF
TRBV18	TRBJ2-5	CASSPGTSGETQYF
TRBV28	TRBJ1-3	CASKGRETEGNTIYF
TRBV11-2	TRBJ2-2	CASSGVESSRGELFF
TRBV15	TRBJ2-7	CATSADRGIYEQYF
TRBV6-4	TRBJ2-2	CASSVASEGELFF
TRBV2	TRBJ1-1	CASRGRWGDEAFF
TRBV28	TRBJ1-5	CASSLPGGGRQPQHF
TRBV4-1	TRBJ2-6	CASRPLAGGSGANVLTF
TRBV29-1	TRBJ2-7	CSVPGQGYYEQYF
TRBV21-1	TRBJ2-1	CASSNRGGRCYNDEQFF
TRBV7-2	TRBJ2-7	CASSFGHSEQYF